This is a list of T cell receptor beta chains from one sample in a study of T cell repertoires in cytomegalovirus infection. TCRdb re-called the reads through MiXCR, storing one row per CDR3 protein. The table has about 360,000 distinct CDR3 sequences, 18% seen once. The sequencing input was PBMCs. Source of these receptors: a human donor in good health (CMV status not recorded). Some clones in this sample may be carry-over from other donors' samples. CDR3s include the opening cysteine and the closing phenylalanine or tryptophan. The D gene is left open where the match is weak. The size of a clone is reported for some rows only, either as once, few or many, or as a class for expanded clones.

CDR3 protein	CDR3 DNA	V gene	clone size	J gene	D gene	CDR3 length
CASSEAHSPLHF	TGTGCCAGCAGTGAAGCCCATTCACCCCTCCACTTT	TRBV25-1	few	TRBJ1-6	NA	12
CAISDSMNTEAFF	TGTGCCATCAGTGACAGTATGAACACTGAAGCTTTCTTT	TRBV10-3	many	TRBJ1-1	NA	13
CASSLIGTDYGYTF	TGTGCCAGCAGCTTAATCGGGACAGACTATGGCTACACCTTC	TRBV7-2	many	TRBJ1-2	TRBD1	14
CSVDTGVFGYTF	TGCAGCGTTGACACGGGCGTCTTTGGCTACACCTTC	TRBV29-1	NA	TRBJ1-2	NA	12
CASSLVQGGSTDTQYF	TGTGCCAGCAGCTTAGTACAGGGTGGGAGCACAGATACGCAGTATTTT	TRBV7-2	many	TRBJ2-3	NA	16
CASSLEWGAGNEQFF	TGTGCCAGCAGCCTGGAGTGGGGAGCGGGCAATGAGCAGTTCTTC	TRBV7-6	many	TRBJ2-1	NA	15
CASRGSNTDTQYF	TGTGCCAGCAGGGGCAGTAACACAGATACGCAGTATTTT	TRBV6-1	many	TRBJ2-3	NA	13
CASSPSLGVYNEQFF	TGTGCCAGCAGCCCTTCCCTTGGAGTCTACAATGAGCAGTTCTTC	TRBV3-1	NA	TRBJ2-1	NA	15
CASTDRDIEAFF	TGTGCCAGTACGGACAGGGACATTGAAGCTTTCTTT	TRBV19	NA	TRBJ1-1	TRBD1	12
CASSYGIGQRSKETQYF	TGTGCCAGCAGCTATGGGATCGGGCAGAGGTCAAAAGAGACCCAGTACTTC	TRBV7-9	NA	TRBJ2-5	NA	17
CASILETDTQYF	TGTGCCAGCATCTTGGAAACAGATACGCAGTATTTT	TRBV7-8	NA	TRBJ2-3	NA	12
CSVRGREGNEQFF	TGCAGCGTTCGGGGGCGGGAGGGCAATGAGCAGTTCTTC	TRBV29-1	NA	TRBJ2-1	TRBD2	13
CASRTGDRGYNEQFF	TGTGCCAGCAGAACTGGGGACAGGGGGTACAATGAGCAGTTCTTC	TRBV6-1	NA	TRBJ2-1	TRBD1	15
CASSGSRESSGNTIYF	TGTGCCAGCAGCGGGAGCCGGGAATCCTCTGGAAACACCATATATTTT	TRBV2	few	TRBJ1-3	NA	16
CASRARDRGPGYTF	TGTGCCAGCAGAGCAAGGGACAGGGGGCCTGGCTACACCTTC	TRBV12-3/TRBV12-4	NA	TRBJ1-2	TRBD1	14
CATRQLDAGANVLTF	TGTGCCACCAGACAGCTAGATGCTGGGGCCAACGTCCTGACTTTC	TRBV19	few	TRBJ2-6	NA	15
CASSRRDNQHNGYTF	TGTGCCAGCAGCCGGCGGGACAACCAACACAATGGCTACACCTTC	TRBV3-1	NA	TRBJ1-2	NA	15
CASSSVYRLSGTSTDTQYF	TGCGCCAGCAGCTCCGTGTATAGGCTTAGCGGGACGAGCACAGATACGCAGTATTTT	TRBV5-1	few	TRBJ2-3	TRBD2	19
CAISDSSFYEQYF	TGTGCCATCAGTGATTCCAGTTTCTACGAGCAGTACTTC	TRBV10-3	NA	TRBJ2-7	NA	13
CANQGQNEKLFF	TGTGCCAACCAGGGACAGAATGAAAAACTGTTTTTT	TRBV2	few	TRBJ1-4	TRBD1	12
CASSLGGAGGSEKLFF	TGTGCCAGCAGCTTGGGAGGGGCAGGGGGTAGTGAAAAACTGTTTTTT	TRBV7-2	many	TRBJ1-4	TRBD1	16
CASTRNRGPEAFF	TGCGCCAGCACCCGAAACAGGGGGCCTGAAGCTTTCTTT	TRBV10-2	many	TRBJ1-1	TRBD1	13
CASKSTGGEETQYF	TGTGCCAGTAAATCGACTGGTGGGGAAGAGACCCAGTACTTC	TRBV27	few	TRBJ2-5	NA	14
CASRQGIGTDTQYF	TGCGCCAGCAGGCAGGGGATCGGCACAGATACGCAGTATTTT	TRBV4-1	few	TRBJ2-3	NA	14
CASSSGAGGLNEQFF	TGTGCCAGCAGCTCGGGAGCGGGGGGGCTGAATGAGCAGTTCTTC	TRBV11-2	few	TRBJ2-1	TRBD2	15
CSVEDARDEQFF	TGCAGCGTTGAAGATGCGCGGGATGAGCAGTTCTTC	TRBV29-1	few	TRBJ2-1	NA	12
CASSDPGLAFHEQYF	TGTGCCAGCAGCGATCCGGGACTAGCCTTCCACGAGCAGTACTTC	TRBV6-1	many	TRBJ2-7	TRBD2	15
CASSQDLGWMNTEAFF	TGCGCCAGCAGCCAAGATCTGGGGTGGATGAACACTGAAGCTTTCTTT	TRBV4-3	NA	TRBJ1-1	NA	16
CASSFLTYRGQQRVDGYTF	TGTGCCAGCAGTTTCCTAACCTACAGGGGGCAACAGAGGGTGGATGGCTACACCTTC	TRBV28	many	TRBJ1-2	TRBD1	19
CASSTRDRASEQFF	TGTGCCAGCAGCACGCGGGACAGGGCCAGTGAGCAGTTCTTC	TRBV11-2	many	TRBJ2-1	TRBD1	14
CASSLTPGLAGGNEQYF	TGTGCCAGCAGCCTGACCCCGGGACTAGCGGGAGGTAACGAGCAGTACTTC	TRBV11-2	many	TRBJ2-7	TRBD2	17
CASSISGTSNEKLFF	TGTGCCAGCAGTATCTCCGGGACGTCAAATGAAAAACTGTTTTTT	TRBV28	NA	TRBJ1-4	NA	15
CSVQERGGGTDTQYF	TGCAGTGTTCAGGAGCGGGGGGGCGGCACAGATACGCAGTATTTT	TRBV20-1	few	TRBJ2-3	TRBD2	15
CASSLGEAGIYGYTF	TGTGCCAGCAGCCTCGGAGAGGCAGGGATCTATGGCTACACCTTC	TRBV12-3/TRBV12-4	few	TRBJ1-2	NA	15
CAISEPSGTIKRRTNEQFF	TGTGCCATCAGTGAGCCTTCCGGGACAATTAAGAGGAGAACCAATGAGCAGTTCTTC	TRBV10-3	NA	TRBJ2-1	NA	19
CASSFGAGGTDTQYF	TGTGCCAGCAGCTTTGGGGCAGGGGGCACAGATACGCAGTATTTT	TRBV5-6	few	TRBJ2-3	NA	15
CASSPTGIAKNIQYF	TGTGCCAGCAGCCCGACAGGCATAGCCAAAAACATTCAGTACTTC	TRBV6-1	many	TRBJ2-4	NA	15
CSARIHPNRPNEQFF	TGCAGTGCTAGAATCCACCCGAATAGGCCCAATGAGCAGTTCTTC	TRBV20-1	NA	TRBJ2-1	NA	15
CSAGRSGTDTQYF	TGCAGTGCTGGGCGGAGTGGTACAGATACGCAGTATTTT	TRBV20-1	NA	TRBJ2-3	NA	13
CSAEGWGTDTQYF	TGCAGTGCAGAGGGTTGGGGGACAGATACGCAGTATTTT	TRBV20-1	few	TRBJ2-3	NA	13
CASSIVEGSQPQHF	TGTGCCAGTAGTATAGTCGAGGGAAGTCAGCCCCAGCATTTT	TRBV19	NA	TRBJ1-5	NA	14